This section outlines one T cell receptor (beta chain) sequence together with its context. The antigen it recognizes is unknown. Base qualities were left out, and no much larger clone turns up one base away. TCRbeta CDR3 regions were amplified from genomic DNA by means of the immunoSEQ Assay, a bias-controlled multiplex PCR. The study's own analysis went as follows. The number of nucleated cells in each sample was estimated from the amplification of reference gene primers within the assay. To quantify the absolute abundance of each unique TCRbeta CDR3 rearrangement, sequence reads were collapsed and filtered. For each sample, productive Simpson clonality was calculated as the square root of Simpson's diversity index across productive rearrangements. TCRdb re-hosts the immuneACCESS table, in-frame sequences only. Its copies lack some clones; in the studies checked, an unresolved V gene accounts for under half of them, and the cause for the rest is not known. V and J calls and clone size come straight from that table; D and trimming were deduced from the DNA. Present in this sample are 150,000 or so clones, 70% to 90% of which were seen just once. The ten largest clonotypes hold around 6% of the sample.

These data belong to a study of blood T cell repertoires in COVID-19 (dated by TCRdb to 2018 to 2020). For context, the study as a whole: Collaborator samples came from the United States, Italy and Spain and covered acute and convalescent phases of COVID-19. A freely available public database, intended as a resource for researchers studying the immune response to SARS-CoV-2, is where the repertoires were released. Samples were obtained from the ongoing ImmuneRACE study (first 160 participants) and from some 1,300 subjects provided by 6 global collaborators. A de-identified subject ID, COVID-19 status, age in years and sex were almost always included in the sample metadata. Deeply sampled blood TCRbeta repertoires from subjects exposed to, actively infected with, or recovered from COVID-19 were included in the dataset. The prospective study material was composed of cDNA or gDNA derived from T cells, B-cell-depleted T cells, or PBMCs. Where available, HLA class I and class II types were taken from metadata supplied by the sample provider and were not determined by assay-based typing.

The paper as a whole reports these results and caveats: Clinical and demographic metadata were provided uncurated, with the amount varying by source and participant.

Participants in the prospective study were enrolled through a virtual design, were aged roughly 18 to 100 years, and lived in roughly 24 United States geographic areas. In the prospective study, participants were assigned to cohorts based on the clinical history participants reported in a screening survey and a study questionnaire. ImmuneRACE Cohort 3 recovered participants were defined by two consecutive negative NP/OP PCR tests, healthcare professional clearance, or symptom resolution. Mobile phlebotomists in the prospective study collected whole blood, serum and a nasopharyngeal or oropharyngeal swab from every participant. Over a roughly two-month period, participants in the prospective study had the option of providing additional blood draws and questionnaires. Blood samples from the prospective study were shipped frozen or at room temperature prior to DNA extraction. The CDR3 has 14 amino acids, counting the end cysteine and phenylalanine. CDR3 DNA is the only sequence kept; it has 42 bases, read in frame from the first base. After removal of 5 bases from V and 4 bases from J, the junction retains 5 bases not matched to a gene. The germline V gene gives CDR1 as SGHTA and CDR2 as FQGNSA.

The sequence links TRBV7-2 to TRBJ1-3; 7 bases in the middle match TRBD1. Source material: PBMCs or T cells enriched from blood (not recorded which). The sequence was collected from a man between 40 and 49 years old who had recovered from COVID-19. The nucleotides read TGTGCCAGCAGCCCACGGGACAGCGGAAACACCATATATTTT. Protein translation: CASSPRDSGNTIYF. The reference TRBV7-2 and TRBJ1-3 proteins fill in what lies around the CDR3, so the full variable domain reads GAGVSQSPSNKVTEKGKDVELRCDPISGHTALYWYRQSLGQGLEFLIYFQGNSAPDKSGLPSDRFSAERTGGSVSTLTIQRTQQEDSAVYLCASSPRDSGNTIYFGEGSWLTVV.